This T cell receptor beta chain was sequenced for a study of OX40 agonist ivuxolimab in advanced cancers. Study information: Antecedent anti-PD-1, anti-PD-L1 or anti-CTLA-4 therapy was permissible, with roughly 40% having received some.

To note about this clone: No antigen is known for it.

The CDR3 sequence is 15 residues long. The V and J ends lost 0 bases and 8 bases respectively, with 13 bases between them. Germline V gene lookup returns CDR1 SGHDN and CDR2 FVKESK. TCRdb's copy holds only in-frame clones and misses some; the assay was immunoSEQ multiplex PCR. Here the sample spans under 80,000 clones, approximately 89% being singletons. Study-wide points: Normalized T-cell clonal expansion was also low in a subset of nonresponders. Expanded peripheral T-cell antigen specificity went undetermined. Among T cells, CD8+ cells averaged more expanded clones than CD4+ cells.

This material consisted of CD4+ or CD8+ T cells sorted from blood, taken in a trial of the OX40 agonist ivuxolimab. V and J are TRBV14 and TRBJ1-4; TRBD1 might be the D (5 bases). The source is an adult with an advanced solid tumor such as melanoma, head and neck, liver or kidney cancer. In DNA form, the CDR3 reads TGTGCCAGCAGCCAAGACGGGAGGGGTTGGGAAAAACTGTTTTTT. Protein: CASSQDGRGWEKLFF.